The present TCR beta chain was sequenced within a study of T cells in Graves' hyperthyroidism and ophthalmopathy. Amplified regions were TCR beta CDR3 sequences from RNA transcripts. The TCR CDR3 was amplified in a first-round RT-PCR using the HTBI primer set. TCRdb processed the multiplex PCR reads anew with MiXCR; each CDR3 protein has one entry. Altogether over 200,000 distinct CDR3 sequences are present, roughly 14% being singletons, with the ten largest covering 10% to 15%. The length of the CDR3 is 16 residues. Germline CDR1 reads SGHNT; CDR2 reads YYREEE (reference sequence). V dropped 2 bases and J dropped 4; count of bases not matched to a gene: 6.

The rearrangement joins TRBV5-4 to TRBJ2-1; 10 positions agree with TRBD2. The clonotype originates from a woman between 40 and 55 years old with Graves' hyperthyroidism that later progressed to Graves' ophthalmopathy. Source material: blood. The CDR3 reads CASSFSGTSAYNEQFF. The CDR3 coding sequence is TGTGCCAGCAGCTTTTCTGGGACTAGCGCATACAATGAGCAGTTCTTC.